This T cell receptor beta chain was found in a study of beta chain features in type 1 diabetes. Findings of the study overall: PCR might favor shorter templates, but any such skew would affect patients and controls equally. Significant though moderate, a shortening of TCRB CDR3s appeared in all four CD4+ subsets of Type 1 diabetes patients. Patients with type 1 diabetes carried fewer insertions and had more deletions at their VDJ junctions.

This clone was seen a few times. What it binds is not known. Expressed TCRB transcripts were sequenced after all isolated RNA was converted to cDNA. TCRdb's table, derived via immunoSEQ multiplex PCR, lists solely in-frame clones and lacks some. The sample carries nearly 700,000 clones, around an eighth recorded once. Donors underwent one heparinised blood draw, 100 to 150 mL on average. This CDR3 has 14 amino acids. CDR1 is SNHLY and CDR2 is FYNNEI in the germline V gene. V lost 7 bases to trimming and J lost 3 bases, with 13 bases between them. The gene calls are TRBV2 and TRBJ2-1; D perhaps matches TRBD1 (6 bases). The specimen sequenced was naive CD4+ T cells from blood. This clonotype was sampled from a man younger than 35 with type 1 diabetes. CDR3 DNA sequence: TGTGCCAGCAAGCAGGGGCTTGGCTACAATGAGCAGTTCTTC. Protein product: CASKQGLGYNEQFF.